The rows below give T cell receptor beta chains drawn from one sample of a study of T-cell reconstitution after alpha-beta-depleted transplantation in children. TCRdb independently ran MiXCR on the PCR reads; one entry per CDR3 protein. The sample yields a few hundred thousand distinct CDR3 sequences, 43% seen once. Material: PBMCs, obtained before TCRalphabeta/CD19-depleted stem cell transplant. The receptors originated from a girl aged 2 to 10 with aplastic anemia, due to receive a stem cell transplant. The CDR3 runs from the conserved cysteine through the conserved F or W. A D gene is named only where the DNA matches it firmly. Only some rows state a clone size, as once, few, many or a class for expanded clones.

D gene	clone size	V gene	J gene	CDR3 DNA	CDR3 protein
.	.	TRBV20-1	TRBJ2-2	TGCAGTGCTCGCTTCAGAAATAGCGGAACCGGGGAGCTGTTTTTT	CSARFRNSGTGELFF
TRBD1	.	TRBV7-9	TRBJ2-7	TGTGCCAGCAGCTCACAAAACCGGGACAGGTCCTACGAGCAGTACTTC	CASSSQNRDRSYEQYF
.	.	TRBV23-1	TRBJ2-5	TGCGCCAGCAGTCAGGCAGAGAAAGAGACCCAGTACTTC	CASSQAEKETQYF
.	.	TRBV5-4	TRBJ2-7	TGTGCCAGCAGCCCGGACCTGAATATATACGAGCAGTACTTC	CASSPDLNIYEQYF
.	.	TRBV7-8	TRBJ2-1	TGTGCCAGCAGCCTCGGGGCAGCGTCTTTGAATGAGCAGTTCTTC	CASSLGAASLNEQFF
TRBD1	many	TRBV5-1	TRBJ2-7	TGCGCCAGCAGCTTGGGAGGACAGGGAATAGGCGAGCAGTACTTC	CASSLGGQGIGEQYF
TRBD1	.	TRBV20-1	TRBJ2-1	TGCAGTGCTAGCCCGGTCAGGGGGCCTTACAATGAGCAGTTCTTC	CSASPVRGPYNEQFF
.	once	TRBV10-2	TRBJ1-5	TGCGCCAGCAGTGAGTGGGGACCCCAGCATTTT	CASSEWGPQHF
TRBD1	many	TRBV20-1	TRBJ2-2	TGCAGTGCCCCGGGACAGGGGAGCACCGGGGAGCTGTTTTTT	CSAPGQGSTGELFF
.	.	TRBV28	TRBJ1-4	TGTGCCAGCAGTTTTAAAAGCGGGGGTGAAAAACTGTTTTTT	CASSFKSGGEKLFF
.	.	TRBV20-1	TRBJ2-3	TGCAGTGCTAGACCCCGACGAGGCTTACGCACAGATACGCAGTATTTT	CSARPRRGLRTDTQYF
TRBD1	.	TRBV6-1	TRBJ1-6	TGTGCCAGCAGTACGGCGGGACAGGCCCTGTATAATTCACCCCTCCACTTT	CASSTAGQALYNSPLHF
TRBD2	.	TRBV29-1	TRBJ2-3	TGCAGCGTTGGGAGAGCGGGAGGGTCAGATACGCAGTATTTT	CSVGRAGGSDTQYF
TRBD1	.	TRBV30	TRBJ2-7	TGTGCCTGGAGTGTACAGCGGCCCGGGACAGGGGCCCGTTACGAGCAGTACTTC	CAWSVQRPGTGARYEQYF
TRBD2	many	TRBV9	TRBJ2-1	TGTGCCAGCAGCGTCGCCCCGCGGGAGGACAATGAGCAGTTCTTC	CASSVAPREDNEQFF
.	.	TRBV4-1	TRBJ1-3	TGCGCCAGCAGCCCCGTAGACATGGGCTTCGCTTCTGGAAACACCATATATTTT	CASSPVDMGFASGNTIYF
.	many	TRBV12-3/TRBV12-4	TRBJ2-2	TGTGCCAGCAGTTTAAAGAACACCGGGGAGCTGTTTTTT	CASSLKNTGELFF
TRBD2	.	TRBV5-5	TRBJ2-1	TGTGCCAGCAGCTTGGTAAGCGGGAAATACAATGAGCAGTTCTTC	CASSLVSGKYNEQFF
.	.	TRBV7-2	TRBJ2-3	TGTGCCAGCAGCTTCCGGTGGGGAAGCACAGATACGCAGTATTTT	CASSFRWGSTDTQYF
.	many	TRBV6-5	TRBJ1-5	TGTGCCAGCAGTTATATAGGTGCCAATCAGCCCCAGCATTTT	CASSYIGANQPQHF
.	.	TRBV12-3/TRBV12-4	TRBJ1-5	TGTGCCAGCAGTTTACAGGGAACAGGGATTGAGCCCCAGCATTTT	CASSLQGTGIEPQHF
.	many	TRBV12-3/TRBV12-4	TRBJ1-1	TGTGCCAGCAAATACGGAGGCCCGAACACTGAAGCTTTCTTT	CASKYGGPNTEAFF
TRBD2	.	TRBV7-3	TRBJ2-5	TGTGCCAGCAGCTTGTCGGGGGGGACACAAGAGACCCAGTACTTC	CASSLSGGTQETQYF
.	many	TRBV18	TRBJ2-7	TGTGCCAGCTCCCGCCCAGGGATCATGCAGTACTTC	CASSRPGIMQYF
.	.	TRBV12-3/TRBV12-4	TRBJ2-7	TGTGCCAGCAGTGCGGTGGGCTACGAGCAGTACTTC	CASSAVGYEQYF
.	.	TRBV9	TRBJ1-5	TGTGCCAGCAGCGGTGGGGGGGATCAGCCCCAGCATTTT	CASSGGGDQPQHF
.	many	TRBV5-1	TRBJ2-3	TGTGCCAGCAGTTTAAGCGGCACAGATACGCAGTATTTT	CASSLSGTDTQYF
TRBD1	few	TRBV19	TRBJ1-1	TGTGCCAGTAGTATAGATCTTTTTTTGGCAGGGGGCACGGCTTTCTTT	CASSIDLFLAGGTAFF
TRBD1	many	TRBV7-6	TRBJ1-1	TGTGCCAGCAGCTCATGGGACAGGAACACTGAAGCTTTCTTT	CASSSWDRNTEAFF
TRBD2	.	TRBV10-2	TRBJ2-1	TGCGCCAGCTTGCCCTTCGGGGGGGGGTACAATGAGCAGTTCTTC	CASLPFGGGYNEQFF
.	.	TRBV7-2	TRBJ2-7	TGTGCCAGCAGCTTAGGCTATCAGTCCTACGAGCAGTACTTC	CASSLGYQSYEQYF